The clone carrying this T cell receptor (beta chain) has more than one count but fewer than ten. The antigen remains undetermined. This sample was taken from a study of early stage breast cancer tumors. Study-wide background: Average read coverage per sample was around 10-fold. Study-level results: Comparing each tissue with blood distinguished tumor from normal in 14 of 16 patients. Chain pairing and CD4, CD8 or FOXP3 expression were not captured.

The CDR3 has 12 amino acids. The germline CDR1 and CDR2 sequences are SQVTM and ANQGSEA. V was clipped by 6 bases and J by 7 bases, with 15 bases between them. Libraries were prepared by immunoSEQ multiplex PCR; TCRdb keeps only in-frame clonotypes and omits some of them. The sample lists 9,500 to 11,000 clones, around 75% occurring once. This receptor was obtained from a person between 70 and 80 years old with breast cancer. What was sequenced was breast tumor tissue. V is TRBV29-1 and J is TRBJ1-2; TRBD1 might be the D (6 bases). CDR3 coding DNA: TGCAGCGTCAGAGGGGGGGGACCTGGCTACACCTTC. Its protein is CSVRGGGPGYTF. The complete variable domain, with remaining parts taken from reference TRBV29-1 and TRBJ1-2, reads SAVISQKPSRDICQRGTSLTIQCQVDSQVTMMFWYRQQPGQSLTLIATANQGSEATYESGFVIDKFPISRPNLTFSTLTVSNMSPEDSSIYLCSVRGGGPGYTFGSGTRLTVV.